The 27 T cell receptor beta chains given below trace back to one sample, sequenced in a study of T cell repertoires in cytomegalovirus infection (dated by TCRdb to between 2017 and 2020). The meaning of the sample's treatment or condition label: in vitro stimulation with specific CMV peptide epitopes to enrich CMV-specific T cells. Their antigens are not known. Sequencing was performed on an Illumina HiSeq 1500. TCRdb reanalyzed the raw reads on its own, using fastp at Q25 for trimming and MiXCR for clone calling, and kept in-frame beta chains. Every entry covers one CDR3 protein and lists the most common genes and DNA from its rows. The sample table contains 750,000 to 900,000 distinct CDR3 sequences; only one count was recorded for under 35% of them. In total, the top ten clones hold around 13% of the sample. Material: cultured CD8+ T cells from PBMCs, obtained from culture after CMV antigen stimulation. These TCRs come from a human donor in good health (CMV status not recorded). Some clones in this sample may be carry-over from other donors' samples.

This chain joins TRBV24-1 and TRBJ2-7, with a possible D match to TRBD1 (6 bases). Germline V gene data show CDR1 as KGHDR and CDR2 as SFDVKD. This CDR3 is built from 16 residues. V dropped 4 bases and J dropped 2 bases, with 17 bases sitting between them. Written as DNA, the CDR3 is TGTGCCACCAGTGACCCGGACAGCGAAAGTCCCTACGAGCAGTACTTC. Amino acid sequence: CATSDPDSESPYEQYF.

This clonotype was counted ten times or more. The chain links TRBV12-3 or TRBV12-4 to TRBJ1-2; D remains unclear. The CDR3 runs 13 residues. V lost 6 bases to trimming and J lost 8 bases, with 16 bases between them. This CDR3 is CASSLSRVGGYTF. CDR3 DNA: TGTGCCAGCAGCCTGAGTCGGGTAGGAGGCTACACCTTC.

This clonotype turned up a few times. The rearrangement uses TRBV6-2 or TRBV6-3 and TRBJ2-3; D remains unclear. Germline V gene sequence: CDR1 MNHEY, CDR2 SVGEGT. This CDR3 contains 12 residues. The germline V and J ends were trimmed by 0 bases and 10 bases, with 8 bases remaining between them. The CDR3 loop reads CASSYSTRPQYF. The DNA for the CDR3 is TGTGCCAGCAGTTACTCGACCAGGCCGCAGTATTTT.

At least ten counts were recorded for this clonotype. This chain uses TRBV7-6 with TRBJ2-1; no clear D gene. V lost 6 bases and J lost 9, with 9 bases in between. Germline V CDR1 and CDR2: SGHVS, FNYEAQ. The CDR3 is 11 amino acids. CDR3 nucleotides: TGTGCCAGCAGTTTCGGGTCTGAGCAGTTCTTC. It encodes CASSFGSEQFF.

This clonotype was observed a few times. The genes are TRBV19 and TRBJ2-3, with D unresolved. Trimming stripped 4 bases from V and 4 bases from J, with 15 bases between. CDR1 is LNHDA, CDR2 SQIVND, per germline (reference sequence). The length of the CDR3 is 15 residues. CDR3 sequence (DNA): TGTGCCAGTAGTACCGGCCTTGGAAGTCCAGATACGCAGTATTTT. Translating it yields CASSTGLGSPDTQYF.

The J gene is TRBJ2-1, the V gene TRBV27, with D possibly being TRBD2 (5 bases). Germline lookup yields CDR1 MNHEY and CDR2 SMNVEV (reference sequence). Trimming stripped 3 bases from V and 9 bases from J, with 15 bases between. The CDR3 has 14 residues. As DNA, the CDR3 is TGTGCCAGCAGTTTGGGGAGCCCTAACGGTGAGCAGTTCTTC. Translating it yields CASSLGSPNGEQFF.

This clonotype was recorded a few times. This sequence joins TRBV5-4 and TRBJ1-2; D not certain. Germline V gene data show CDR1 as SGHNT and CDR2 as YYREEE (reference sequence). This CDR3 comprises 14 residues. The ends were cut back, 0 bases at V and 4 bases at J, with 10 bases in the middle. The CDR3 sequence: CASSLDGEGYGYTF. The CDR3 nucleotides are TGTGCCAGCAGCTTGGACGGGGAAGGCTATGGCTACACCTTC.

This clonotype showed up just once. V and J are TRBV27 and TRBJ2-7; 11 bases map to TRBD2. Germline-derived CDR1 and CDR2 are MNHEY and SMNVEV (reference sequence). With 4 bases clipped from V and 4 bases from J, the junction kept 9 bases outside the gene matches. The CDR3 is 16 residues long. The CDR3 protein is CASSSETSGEIYEQYF. In DNA, the CDR3 is TGTGCCAGCAGTTCCGAGACTAGCGGGGAGATATACGAGCAGTACTTC.

The gene calls are TRBV7-6 and TRBJ2-3, with 8 nucleotides matching TRBD1. Trimming cost V 5 bases and J 0 bases; bases outside gene matches: 4. Germline loops: CDR1 SGHVS, CDR2 FNYEAQ. The CDR3 runs to 15 residues. This CDR3 is CASSRDRTSTDTQYF. The CDR3, as DNA: TGTGCCAGCAGCCGGGACAGGACTAGCACAGATACGCAGTATTTT.

This clonotype was picked up many times. The rearrangement uses TRBV12-3 or TRBV12-4 and TRBJ1-5; D possibly corresponds to TRBD1 (5 bases). The CDR3 totals 12 residues. The germline V and J ends were trimmed by 7 bases and 6 bases, with 10 bases remaining between them. This chain's CDR3 is CASTEGSQPQHF. The CDR3 DNA reads TGTGCCAGCACCGAGGGGTCTCAGCCCCAGCATTTT.

This clonotype has only a few counts. This sequence joins TRBV7-6 and TRBJ2-2; TRBD1 might be the D (7 bases). Germline CDR1 and CDR2: SGHVS and FNYEAQ. This CDR3 spans 16 amino acids. V was trimmed by 2 bases and J by 7 bases, leaving 17 bases between them. CDR3 region: CASSLPPQGGGGELFF. DNA for the CDR3: TGTGCCAGCAGCTTACCCCCCCAGGGGGGAGGCGGGGAGCTGTTTTTT.

This chain connects TRBV14 to TRBJ2-7, with 9 bases fitting TRBD1. The germline V gene has CDR1 SGHDN and CDR2 FVKESK. V gave up 6 bases and J gave up 1 base; unmatched junction bases: 7. CDR3 length: 15 amino acids. This CDR3 is CASSFTGQGSYEQYF. The CDR3 nucleotides are TGTGCCAGCAGTTTCACGGGACAGGGTTCCTACGAGCAGTACTTC. The variable domain in full, with the rest retrieved from reference TRBV14 and TRBJ2-7, is EAGVTQFPSHSVIEKGQTVTLRCDPISGHDNLYWYRRVMGKEIKFLLHFVKESKQDESGMPNNRFLAERTGGTYSTLKVQPAELEDSGVYFCASSFTGQGSYEQYFGPGTRLTVT.

The DNA of the CDR3 is TGCAGTGCTAGAGGAGGGGGGGTTAGCAATGAGCAGTTCTTC. This translates into CSARGGGVSNEQFF. The gene calls are TRBV20-1 and TRBJ2-1, with D possibly being TRBD2 (7 bases). Trimming removed 1 base at V and 6 bases at J, with 13 bases between. The CDR3 has 14 amino acids. Germline lookup yields CDR1 DFQATT and CDR2 SNEGSKA (reference sequence).

The rearrangement uses TRBV4-3 and TRBJ1-5; TRBD1 matches 7 bases. The germline V gene has CDR1 LGHNA and CDR2 YSLEER. The CDR3 has 15 amino acids. The V segment lost 4 bases and the J segment 7 bases; nucleotides outside the gene matches: 10. CDR3 loop: CASSRNRGEGQPQHF. The DNA of the CDR3 is TGCGCCAGCAGCCGAAACAGGGGTGAAGGACAGCCCCAGCATTTT.

The rearrangement joins TRBV12-3 or TRBV12-4 to TRBJ1-1; D perhaps matches TRBD1 (5 bases). V lost 7 bases, J lost 8 bases, and 17 bases lay in between. The CDR3 has 13 residues. Here the CDR3 reads CASNPGGELEAFF. CDR3 coding DNA: TGTGCCAGCAATCCGGGGGGGGAACTAGAAGCTTTCTTT.

This chain connects TRBV7-6 to TRBJ2-1, with 11 bases aligning to TRBD2. There are 16 residues in the CDR3. Looked up from germline, CDR1 is SGHVS and CDR2 is FNYEAQ. Trimming at V came to 3 bases and at J to 4 bases, leaving 5 bases not matched to a gene. CDR3 nucleotide sequence: TGTGCCAGCAGCTTTTTAGCGGGGGGGATATACAATGAGCAGTTCTTC. As protein: CASSFLAGGIYNEQFF.

This clonotype has a handful of counts. J is TRBJ2-6 and V is TRBV7-9; maybe TRBD2 (5 bases). CDR3 length: 18 residues. Trimming removed 5 bases from V and 2 bases from J, with 19 bases in between. The germline V gene encodes CDR1 SEHNR and CDR2 FQNEAQ (reference sequence). The CDR3 bases are TGTGCCAGCAGCGACCCCGGACGGGGAACCGCTGGGGCCAACGTCCTGACTTTC. Its protein is CASSDPGRGTAGANVLTF.

The sample holds many counts of this clonotype. CDR3 loop: CASSPGTDLLNTEAFF. The CDR3 DNA sequence: TGTGCCAGCAGCCCGGGGACAGACTTATTGAACACTGAAGCTTTCTTT. This chain joins TRBV7-6 and TRBJ1-1; 7 bases map to TRBD1. V lost 5 bases and J lost 0; bases outside the gene matches: 9. The CDR3 totals 16 residues. Germline CDR1 is SGHVS and CDR2 is FNYEAQ.

This clonotype was recorded once. This rearrangement joins TRBV14 to TRBJ2-1; D tentatively reads TRBD1 or TRBD2 (6 bases each). V lost 3 bases to trimming and J lost 9 bases, with 18 bases between them. Germline values: CDR1 SGHDN, CDR2 FVKESK. CDR3 length equals 15 residues. CDR3 DNA sequence: TGTGCCAGCAGCCATCCCGAAAGCTGGGGGGCTGAGCAGTTCTTC. Encoded protein: CASSHPESWGAEQFF. Supplemented by reference TRBV14 and TRBJ2-1, the full variable domain reads EAGVTQFPSHSVIEKGQTVTLRCDPISGHDNLYWYRRVMGKEIKFLLHFVKESKQDESGMPNNRFLAERTGGTYSTLKVQPAELEDSGVYFCASSHPESWGAEQFFGPGTRLTVL.

The chain uses TRBV7-8 and TRBJ2-5; unclear D gene. Germline CDR1 is SGHVS and CDR2 is FQNEAQ. Deletions cut 5 bases from V and 4 bases from J, with 14 bases between. The length of the CDR3 is 14 residues. CDR3 residues: CASSITTAGETQYF. Here the CDR3 DNA reads TGTGCCAGCAGCATCACCACGGCAGGAGAGACCCAGTACTTC.

The chain links TRBV12-3 or TRBV12-4 to TRBJ1-1, with no clear D. The V and J ends lost 7 bases and 1 base respectively, with 10 bases between them. This CDR3 is 13 amino acids long. CDR3 coding DNA: TGTGCCAGCATCCCCCGAGGGAACACTGAAGCTTTCTTT. It is translated as CASIPRGNTEAFF.

The genes are TRBV15 and TRBJ1-1; 7 bases agree with TRBD1. This CDR3 has 15 amino acids. Germline V gene data show CDR1 as LNHNV and CDR2 as YYDKDF (reference sequence). With V trimmed by 1 base and J by 3 bases, 5 bases remained unmatched. The CDR3 is CATSRAGGRYTEAFF. CDR3 coding DNA: TGTGCCACCAGCAGAGCAGGGGGAAGGTACACTGAAGCTTTCTTT.

Only a few counts were recorded for this clonotype. The CDR3 sequence: CASSLRVAFGETQYF. CDR3 nucleotide sequence: TGTGCCAGCAGCCTTCGGGTAGCGTTTGGGGAGACCCAGTACTTC. V and J are TRBV7-8 and TRBJ2-5; tentative D call: TRBD2 (5 bases). Between the trimmed V and J ends, which lost 5 bases and 5 bases, there was a span of 18 bases. The germline V gene encodes CDR1 SGHVS and CDR2 FQNEAQ. The CDR3 spans 15 residues.

There are many counts of this clonotype. The V gene is TRBV12-3 or TRBV12-4, the J gene TRBJ2-5; 13 nucleotides align to TRBD2. This CDR3 region has 19 residues. V lost 6 bases, J lost 5 bases, and 18 bases stayed unmatched. CDR3 in amino acids: CASSLLGITSGGAGETQYF. The CDR3 region has the DNA TGTGCCAGCAGCCTATTAGGGATTACTAGCGGGGGGGCCGGGGAGACCCAGTACTTC.

The sample holds a few counts of this clonotype. V usage is TRBV27 and J usage is TRBJ2-3; TRBD2 matches at 10 bases. The trim removed 1 base at V and 2 bases at J, leaving 3 bases unmatched. The CDR3 has 16 residues. The germline gives CDR1 MNHEY, CDR2 SMNVEV (reference sequence). The CDR3 reads CASSLYLAGATDTQYF. DNA for the CDR3: TGTGCCAGCAGTTTATACCTAGCGGGGGCCACAGATACGCAGTATTTT.

The J gene is TRBJ1-2, the V gene TRBV15; 8 bases align to TRBD1. The V and J ends lost 0 bases and 0 bases, in that order; junction bases with no gene match: 9. CDR3 length: 18 amino acids. Germline loops: CDR1 LNHNV, CDR2 YYDKDF (reference sequence). The CDR3 region is CATSRDFLDRGANYGYTF. In DNA form, the CDR3 reads TGTGCCACCAGCAGAGATTTTCTCGACAGGGGCGCTAACTATGGCTACACCTTC.

V gene TRBV20-1 combines with J gene TRBJ2-2; D tentatively reads TRBD1 or TRBD2 (5 bases each). CDR3 length: 14 amino acids. Trimming left V 5 bases short and J 0 bases short, with 10 bases between. CDR1 and CDR2 (germline): DFQATT, SNEGSKA (reference sequence). The CDR3 sequence is CSAFRDPNTGELFF. CDR3 bases: TGCAGTGCTTTCAGGGACCCGAACACCGGGGAGCTGTTTTTT.